This TCR beta chain was retrieved from a study of T cells in Graves' hyperthyroidism and ophthalmopathy. Study-wide findings and caveats: Most thyroid clonotypes expanded above 0.001 were also detected in blood.

On this clonotype: The antigen remains undetermined.

No progression to ophthalmopathy during 18 months of follow-up defined stable disease. Patients aged 18 to 65 had newly diagnosed hyperthyroidism that had lasted under 2 months. PBMCs were sourced from more than 9 ml fresh peripheral blood. From RNA transcripts, TCR beta CDR3 regions were amplified. HTBI primers drove first-round RT-PCR of the TCR CDR3. TCRdb reprocessed the multiplex PCR reads with MiXCR, giving one entry per CDR3 protein. The sample has hundreds of thousands of distinct CDR3 sequences; 38% are singletons. The CDR3 runs 14 residues. Trimming took off 8 bases at V and 4 bases at J, with 14 bases between the two ends. Germline values: CDR1 LNHDA, CDR2 SQIVND (reference sequence).

The sequenced sample was blood. This receptor was identified in a man younger than 30 with Graves' hyperthyroidism. V and J are TRBV19 and TRBJ2-2; weak D call: TRBD2 (6 bases). CDR3: CASQFTGGTGELFF. The DNA of the CDR3 is TGTGCCAGTCAGTTTACCGGGGGCACCGGGGAGCTGTTTTTT.